This T cell receptor beta chain is drawn from a study of beta chain features in type 1 diabetes. The CDR3 runs to 13 residues. Deletions cut 10 bases from V and 2 bases from J, with 11 bases between. Every isolated RNA sample was fully reverse transcribed, so sequencing captured expressed TCRB transcripts. Sequencing used immunoSEQ multiplex PCR; TCRdb keeps in-frame clones, though not all of them. This table holds 200,000 to 300,000 clones, roughly 20% found once. A CD45RO/CCR7/CD25/CD127/CD95/CD27 panel sorted naive, central memory, regulatory and stem cell-like memory CD4+ cells. Findings of the study overall: Type 1 diabetes patients had TCRB CDR3s that were shorter (moderately but significantly so) in all four CD4+ subsets. There was no resolution here of whether HLA type influences TCRB rearrangement.

About this clone itself: The antigen is undetermined.

The V and J genes are TRBV23-1 and TRBJ2-2; no firm D call. TRBV23-1 is placed among ORFs of uncertain function. This receptor was obtained from a middle-aged woman with type 1 diabetes. The sequenced sample was naive CD4+ T cells from blood. CDR3 nucleotide sequence: TGCGCCAACAGAGGAGTAAACACCGGGGAGCTGTTTTTT. This translates into CANRGVNTGELFF.